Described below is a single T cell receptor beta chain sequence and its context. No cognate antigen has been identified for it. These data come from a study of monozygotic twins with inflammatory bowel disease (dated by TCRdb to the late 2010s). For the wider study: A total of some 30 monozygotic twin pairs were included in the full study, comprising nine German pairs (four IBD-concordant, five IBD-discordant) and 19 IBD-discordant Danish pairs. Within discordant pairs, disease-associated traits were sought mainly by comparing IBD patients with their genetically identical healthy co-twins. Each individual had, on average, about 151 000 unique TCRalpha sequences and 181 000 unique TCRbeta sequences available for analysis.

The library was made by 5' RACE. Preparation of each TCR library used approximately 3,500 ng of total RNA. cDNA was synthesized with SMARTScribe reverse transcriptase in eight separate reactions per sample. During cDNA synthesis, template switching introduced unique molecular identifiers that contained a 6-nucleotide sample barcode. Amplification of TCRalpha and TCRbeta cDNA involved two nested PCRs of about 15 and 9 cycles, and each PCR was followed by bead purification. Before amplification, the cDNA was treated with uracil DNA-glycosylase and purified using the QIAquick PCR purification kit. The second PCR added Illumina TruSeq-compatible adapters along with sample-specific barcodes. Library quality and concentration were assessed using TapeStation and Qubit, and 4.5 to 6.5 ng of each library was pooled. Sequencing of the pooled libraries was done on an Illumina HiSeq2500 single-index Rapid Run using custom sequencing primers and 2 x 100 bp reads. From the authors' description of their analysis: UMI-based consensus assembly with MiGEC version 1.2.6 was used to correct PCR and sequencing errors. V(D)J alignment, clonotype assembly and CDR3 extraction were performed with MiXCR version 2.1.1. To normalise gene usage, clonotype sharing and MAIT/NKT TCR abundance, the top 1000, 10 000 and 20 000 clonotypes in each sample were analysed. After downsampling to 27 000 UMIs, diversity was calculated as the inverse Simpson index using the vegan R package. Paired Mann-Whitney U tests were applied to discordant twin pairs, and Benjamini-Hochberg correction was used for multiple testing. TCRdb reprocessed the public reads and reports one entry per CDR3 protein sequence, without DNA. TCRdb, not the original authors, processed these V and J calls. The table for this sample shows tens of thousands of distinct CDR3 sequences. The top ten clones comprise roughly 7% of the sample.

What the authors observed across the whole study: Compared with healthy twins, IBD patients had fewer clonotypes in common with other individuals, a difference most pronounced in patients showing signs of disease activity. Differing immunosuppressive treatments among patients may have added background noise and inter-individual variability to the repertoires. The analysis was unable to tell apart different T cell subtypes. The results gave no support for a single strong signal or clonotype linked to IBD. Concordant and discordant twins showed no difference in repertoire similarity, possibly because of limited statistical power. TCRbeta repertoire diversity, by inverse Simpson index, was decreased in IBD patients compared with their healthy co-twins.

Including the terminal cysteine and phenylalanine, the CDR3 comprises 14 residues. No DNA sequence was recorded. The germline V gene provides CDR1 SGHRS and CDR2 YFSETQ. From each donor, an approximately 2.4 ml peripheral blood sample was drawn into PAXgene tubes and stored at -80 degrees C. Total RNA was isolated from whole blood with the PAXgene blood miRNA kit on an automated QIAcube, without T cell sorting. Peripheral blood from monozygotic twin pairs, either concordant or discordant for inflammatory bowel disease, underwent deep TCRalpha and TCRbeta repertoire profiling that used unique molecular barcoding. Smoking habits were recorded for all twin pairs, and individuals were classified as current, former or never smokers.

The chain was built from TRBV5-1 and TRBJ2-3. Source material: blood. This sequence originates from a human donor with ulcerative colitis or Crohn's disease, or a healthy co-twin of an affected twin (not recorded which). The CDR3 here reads CASSGSSTTDTQYF.